One and the same sample provided the 12 T cell receptor beta chains below, sequenced in a study of control samples from healthy donors and cancer patients. The repertoire was sequenced with immunoSEQ multiplex PCR; TCRdb's copy has only in-frame clones and lacks some. The sample carries around 92,000 clones, around 80% recorded once. Sequenced sample: blood. Receptor source: a man in his 60s in good health.

This clone has more than one count but fewer than ten. The rearrangement uses TRBV30 and TRBJ1-5; D remains ambiguous. Germline V gives CDR1 GTSNPN, CDR2 SVGIG (reference sequence). CDR3 length: 13 amino acids. Between the trimmed V and J ends, which lost 0 bases and 1 base, there was a span of 4 bases. The CDR3 is CAWSVHSNQPQHF. CDR3 nucleotide sequence: TGTGCCTGGAGTGTACACAGCAATCAGCCCCAGCATTTT.

The J gene is TRBJ2-3, the V gene TRBV19; D remains ambiguous. Trimming took off 11 bases at V and 5 bases at J, with 11 bases between the two ends. Germline loops: CDR1 LNHDA, CDR2 SQIVND (reference sequence). The CDR3 is made up of 11 amino acids. CDR3 protein: CASSQVDTQYF. The CDR3 nucleotides are TGTGCCTCCTCTCAGGTAGATACGCAGTATTTT.

The chain links TRBV3-1 (or the pseudogene TRBV3-2) to TRBJ2-7; maybe TRBD1 (6 bases). The CDR3 has 14 amino acids. CDR1 and CDR2 (germline): LGHDT, YNNKEL (reference sequence). The V and J ends lost 6 bases and 3 bases respectively, with 15 bases between them. CDR3 residues: CASSPQQGLYEQYF. CDR3 coding DNA: TGTGCCAGCAGTCCGCAACAGGGTCTCTACGAGCAGTACTTC.

The rearrangement uses TRBV6-1 and TRBJ1-4, with 10 bases fitting TRBD1. CDR1 MNHNS and CDR2 SASEGT come from the germline V gene. There are 17 residues in the CDR3. With 4 bases clipped from V and 5 bases from J, the junction kept 10 bases outside the gene matches. This CDR3 reads CASSAPGTGATNEKLFF. The CDR3 nucleotides read TGTGCCAGCAGTGCCCCCGGGACAGGGGCGACGAATGAAAAACTGTTTTTT.

The CDR3 spells CASSIAMGGSYNEQFF. DNA of the CDR3: TGTGCCAGTAGTATAGCAATGGGCGGCTCCTACAATGAGCAGTTCTTC. The V and J genes are TRBV19 and TRBJ2-1; no firm D call. Trimming took off 1 base at V and 0 bases at J, with 10 bases between the two ends. Per the germline V gene, CDR1 is LNHDA and CDR2 is SQIVND (reference sequence). The CDR3 totals 16 residues.

In its sample, this clone was seen once. The chain joins TRBV19 to TRBJ1-4; perhaps TRBD1 as D (6 bases). The CDR3 loop spans 16 amino acids. V lost 5 bases and J 2 bases, leaving 15 bases between the germline ends. Germline V gene lookup returns CDR1 LNHDA and CDR2 SQIVND (reference sequence). For the CDR3, the DNA is TGTGCCAGTAGTGCATTAACAGGGAGCACTAATGAAAAACTGTTTTTT. Its translation: CASSALTGSTNEKLFF. The full variable domain, in which reference TRBV19 and TRBJ1-4 provide the parts outside the CDR3, is DGGITQSPKYLFRKEGQNVTLSCEQNLNHDAMYWYRQDPGQGLRLIYYSQIVNDFQKGDIAEGYSVSREKKESFPLTVTSAQKNPTAFYLCASSALTGSTNEKLFFGSGTQLSVL.

The rearrangement uses TRBV10-3 and TRBJ1-4; no clear D. The CDR3 contains 15 residues. Trimming pared 8 bases from V and 2 bases from J, leaving 15 bases between. CDR1 and CDR2 from the germline V gene are ENHRY and SYGVKD. The CDR3 DNA follows: TGTGCCATCGGGGAAAGCAGTCTGACTAATGAAAAACTGTTTTTT. Its translation is CAIGESSLTNEKLFF.

The chain uses TRBV28 and TRBJ2-7; D remains ambiguous. The germline V and J ends were trimmed by 7 bases and 9 bases, with 16 bases remaining between them. The length of the CDR3 is 12 residues. In germline, CDR1 is MDHEN, CDR2 SYDVKM. The CDR3 loop is CASTLRLGMQYF. In DNA, the CDR3 is TGTGCCAGCACCCTAAGGCTAGGGATGCAGTACTTC.

This clone turned up a few times. The V and J genes are TRBV19 and TRBJ1-2, with a weak D call TRBD1 (5 bases). Germline CDR1 LNHDA, CDR2 SQIVND (reference sequence). Trimming took off 4 bases at V and 0 bases at J, with 9 bases between the two ends. The CDR3 is 14 residues long. The CDR3 here is CASSTTATNYGYTF. The CDR3 DNA reads TGTGCCAGTAGTACGACAGCCACTAACTATGGCTACACCTTC.

V gene TRBV7-2 combines with J gene TRBJ1-1; D is perhaps TRBD1 (6 bases). The length of the CDR3 is 14 residues. Trimming cost V 0 bases and J 6 bases, with 11 bases left between them. Germline CDR1 SGHTA, CDR2 FQGNSA. The CDR3, as DNA: TGTGCCAGCAGCTTAGCGGCAGGGGTGCCTGAAGCTTTCTTT. Encoded protein: CASSLAAGVPEAFF.

V and J are TRBV11-3 and TRBJ2-4; the match to TRBD2 covers 14 bases. Germline CDR1 reads SGHNT; CDR2 reads YENEEA. V was pared by 0 bases and J by 3 bases, with 16 bases of the junction left unmatched. The CDR3 consists of 22 residues. The CDR3 sequence is CASSLEYLGSGLAGASKNIQYF. The CDR3 DNA follows: TGTGCCAGCAGCTTAGAGTATTTGGGTTCGGGACTAGCGGGAGCAAGCAAAAACATTCAGTACTTC.

The chain uses TRBV30 and TRBJ1-1, with D tentatively TRBD1 (6 bases). This CDR3 region has 13 residues. Germline V lookup: CDR1 GTSNPN, CDR2 SVGIG (reference sequence). V lost 3 bases to trimming and J lost 8 bases, with 16 bases between them. CDR3 protein: CAWRRRGAFEAFF. DNA of the CDR3: TGTGCCTGGAGACGGAGGGGGGCGTTCGAAGCTTTCTTT.